Here is one T cell receptor (beta chain) with its context. The J segment lost 7 bases and the V segment lost 7 bases, leaving 4 bases of the junction unmatched. Looked up from germline, CDR1 is LNHDA and CDR2 is SQIVND (reference sequence). The CDR3 covers 12 residues. These data are taken from a study of cytomegalovirus exposure and HLA in healthy donors. In the PCR, 60 Vbeta and 13 Jbeta primers were used. Data came from immunoSEQ multiplex PCR; TCRdb stores just in-frame clones and leaves some out. The data show 100,000 or so clones, about 77% seen once. Sampled while nominally healthy, donors likely had unrecorded immune exposures.

What was sequenced was PBMCs. This chain uses TRBV19 with TRBJ1-5; 7 bases match TRBD1. This clonotype was obtained from a woman aged 18-30 years in good health and CMV-seropositive. The CDR3 is CASIPGGQPQHF. As DNA, the CDR3 is TGTGCCAGTATTCCAGGGGGACAGCCCCAGCATTTT.